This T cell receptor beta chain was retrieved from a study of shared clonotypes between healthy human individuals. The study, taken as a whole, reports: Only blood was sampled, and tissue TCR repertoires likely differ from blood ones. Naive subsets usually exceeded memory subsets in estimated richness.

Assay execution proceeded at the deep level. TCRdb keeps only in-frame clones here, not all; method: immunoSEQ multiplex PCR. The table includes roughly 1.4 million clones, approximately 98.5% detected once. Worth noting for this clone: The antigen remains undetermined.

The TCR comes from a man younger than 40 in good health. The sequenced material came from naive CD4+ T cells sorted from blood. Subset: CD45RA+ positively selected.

CDR3 loop: CASSFARSRQGSSYEQYF. CDR3 DNA sequence: TGTGCCAGCAGCTTTGCCCGGAGTAGGCAGGGCAGTAGTTACGAGCAGTACTTC. V usage is TRBV11-2 and J usage is TRBJ2-7, with D possibly TRBD1 on 5 matching bases. Germline V lookup: CDR1 SGHAT, CDR2 FQNNGV. The V end lost 3 bases, the J end lost 4 bases, and 25 bases lay between the germline ends. This CDR3 has 18 residues.